Shown below are 5 T cell receptor beta chains from a single sample sequenced in a study of blood T cell repertoires in COVID-19. Method: immunoSEQ multiplex PCR; TCRdb's copy keeps in-frame clones and lacks some. The table records 100,000 to 150,000 clones, approximately 89% of them present only once. Sample: peripheral blood. These receptors were collected from a woman older than 75 with COVID-19, enrolled during active disease.

V and J are TRBV5-1 and TRBJ1-2; the D gene is possibly TRBD1 (5 bases). Germline loops: CDR1 SGHRS, CDR2 YFSETQ. V shed 4 bases and J shed 8 bases, with 18 bases lying between them. The CDR3 is made up of 14 amino acids. The DNA of the CDR3 is TGCGCCAGCAGCATAGCCGGGACGGAGGGAGGCTACACCTTC. It specifies CASSIAGTEGGYTF.

J is TRBJ2-7 and V is TRBV19; 10 bases line up with TRBD2. J lost 6 bases, V lost 2 bases, and 13 bases had no gene match. Germline CDR1 reads LNHDA; CDR2 reads SQIVND (reference sequence). CDR3 length: 17 residues. CDR3 DNA: TGTGCCAGTAGTATAATCCCCGTGGTAGCGGGAGGTGTCGAGCAGTACTTC. Translating gives CASSIIPVVAGGVEQYF. Together with reference TRBV19 and TRBJ2-7, the CDR3 gives the full variable domain: DGGITQSPKYLFRKEGQNVTLSCEQNLNHDAMYWYRQDPGQGLRLIYYSQIVNDFQKGDIAEGYSVSREKKESFPLTVTSAQKNPTAFYLCASSIIPVVAGGVEQYFGPGTRLTVT.

This clone was counted a few times. The chain carries TRBV4-3 and TRBJ2-7, with 8 nucleotides matching TRBD2. Looked up from germline, CDR1 is LGHNA and CDR2 is YSLEER. The CDR3 has 17 residues. V lost 0 bases, J lost 0 bases, and 7 bases stayed unmatched. CDR3: CASSQDLMRGVSYEQYF. The DNA of the CDR3 is TGCGCCAGCAGCCAAGATCTTATGCGGGGGGTCTCCTACGAGCAGTACTTC.

The V gene is TRBV5-4, the J gene TRBJ1-1, with D uncertain. The V end lost 1 base, the J end lost 3 bases, and 13 bases lay between the germline ends. Germline CDR1 is SGHNT and CDR2 is YYREEE (reference sequence). The CDR3 runs to 15 residues. CDR3 sequence: CASSLSAGRDTEAFF. CDR3 DNA: TGTGCCAGCAGCTTGTCAGCGGGTCGGGACACTGAAGCTTTCTTT.

V usage is TRBV7-9 and J usage is TRBJ2-1, with D perhaps matching TRBD2 (6 bases). Trimming cost V 1 base and J 0 bases, with 7 bases left between them. Looked up from germline, CDR1 is SEHNR and CDR2 is FQNEAQ (reference sequence). This CDR3 spans 15 amino acids. The CDR3 protein is CASSLGDFSYNEQFF. The CDR3 nucleotides read TGTGCCAGCAGCTTAGGGGACTTCTCCTACAATGAGCAGTTCTTC.